This TCR beta chain was sequenced for a study of human T cells and chemical hapten exposure. Study overall: Small differences in pooled library volume mainly drove the variation in TCR yields per sample.

This clonotype showed up just a few times. Its antigen is currently unknown. The CDR3 has 16 amino acids. Losses at the gene ends were 2 bases for V and 1 base for J; bases not matched to a gene: 5. The germline V gene has CDR1 MNHEY and CDR2 SVGEGT. The study used a library that attached unique molecular identifiers to individual cDNA molecules. In TCRdb, the RACE reads were re-called with MiXCR into one record per CDR3 protein. The sample contains some 360,000 distinct CDR3 sequences, 4.5% to 5.5% of which appear only once. General study findings and limits: High-frequency TCRs, those above 1 in 1000, stayed the same after DPC sensitization.

Time point here: pre-sensitization, week 0. Treatment: therapeutic diphenylcyclopropenone sensitization with weekly scalp DPC. Blood, whole and unfractionated, served as the source for total RNA extraction. The source is a woman aged 45-65 years with alopecia areata. Some clones in this sample may be carry-over from other donors' samples. The sample here was whole blood, taken in connection with sensitization to the hapten diphenylcyclopropenone (DPC). This chain connects TRBV6-2 or TRBV6-3 to TRBJ2-5, with 9 nucleotides matching TRBD2. The CDR3 coding sequence is TGTGCCAGCAGTTACGATGTGACTAGCGGCCAAGAGACCCAGTACTTC. It yields the protein CASSYDVTSGQETQYF.